These 18 T cell receptor beta chains were sequenced from one sample in a study of regulatory T cells in long-lasting Graves disease. Time point: persistent/refractory GD, antithyroid drugs over 5 years with positive TRAb. From RNA extracted from PBMCs, the TCR library was made. Researchers made TCR beta libraries by using iRepertoire HTBI primers and running Arm-PCR on CDR3 regions. A single record per CDR3 protein comes from TCRdb applying MiXCR to the multiplex PCR reads. In the table there are fewer than 450,000 distinct CDR3 sequences, about a fifth of which are singletons. The source material was peripheral blood mononuclear cells (PBMCs), sampled when the disease was refractory, from a patient treated with antithyroid drugs. Every receptor here comes from a female donor with Graves disease.

This clonotype was seen many times. The chain uses TRBV12-3 or TRBV12-4 and TRBJ1-1; D gene ambiguous. V lost 5 bases and J 3 bases, leaving 16 bases between the germline ends. This CDR3 has 15 residues. CDR3 sequence: CASSTLSRFDTEAFF. For the CDR3, the DNA is TGTGCCAGCAGTACCCTGTCCAGGTTTGACACTGAAGCTTTCTTT.

V is TRBV29-1 and J is TRBJ2-2; D is uncertain. The CDR3 sequence is 13 residues long. The V and J ends lost 0 bases and 5 bases respectively, with 7 bases between them. Germline CDR1 is SQVTM and CDR2 is ANQGSEA. The CDR3 spells CSVEEEGTGELFF. CDR3 coding DNA: TGCAGCGTTGAAGAGGAAGGGACCGGGGAGCTGTTTTTT.

This clonotype was observed a few times. The chain combines TRBV7-9 with TRBJ2-7; no reliable D call. The CDR3 consists of 14 residues. The V end was cut by 5 bases, the J end by 7 bases, with 18 bases between. Germline CDR1 SEHNR, CDR2 FQNEAQ (reference sequence). The CDR3: CASSPPLGPPEQYF. The CDR3 bases are TGTGCCAGCAGCCCACCCTTGGGCCCGCCAGAGCAGTACTTC.

This clonotype was recorded a few times. V usage is TRBV29-1 and J usage is TRBJ2-2, with a possible D match to TRBD2 (6 bases). CDR1 SQVTM and CDR2 ANQGSEA come from the germline V gene. CDR3 length: 18 residues. The V gene lost 6 bases and the J gene lost 3 bases, with 26 bases spanning the gap. The CDR3 is CSVETDFGASEHTGELFF. In DNA, the CDR3 is TGCAGCGTCGAGACGGACTTCGGGGCTAGCGAGCACACCGGGGAGCTGTTTTTT.

The chain couples TRBV4-3 to TRBJ1-2; D call uncertain. The germline V gene encodes CDR1 LGHNA and CDR2 YSLEER. The length of the CDR3 is 13 residues. V was trimmed by 4 bases and J by 7 bases, leaving 13 bases between them. CDR3 coding DNA: TGCGCCAGCAGCCGAGACACGGGGTCTGGCTACACCTTC. Its protein product is CASSRDTGSGYTF.

This clonotype was seen a handful of times. The V call is TRBV5-1, the J call TRBJ2-2, with 7 positions matching TRBD2. V lost 0 bases to trimming and J lost 1 base; unmatched junction nucleotides: 3. This CDR3 has 16 amino acids. CDR1 is SGHRS and CDR2 is YFSETQ in the germline V gene. The CDR3 reads CASSLAPSGNTGELFF. DNA for the CDR3: TGCGCCAGCAGCTTGGCCCCTAGCGGGAACACCGGGGAGCTGTTTTTT.

The sample holds one count of this clonotype. The gene calls are TRBV7-8 and TRBJ2-7; D gene uncertain. Trimming took 5 bases from V and 7 from J, leaving 12 bases between them. Germline V gene data show CDR1 as SGHVS and CDR2 as FQNEAQ. CDR3 length: 12 amino acids. In DNA form, the CDR3 reads TGTGCCAGCAGCGTGCACCTGGGGGAGCAGTACTTC. It translates to CASSVHLGEQYF.

CDR3 sequence (DNA): TGTGCCAGCAGTCCCCCGGGACCGATCAATGAGCAGTTCTTC. This translates into CASSPPGPINEQFF. The V call is TRBV28, the J call TRBJ2-1; possibly TRBD1 or TRBD2 for D (5 bases each). The CDR3 runs to 14 residues. The germline CDR1 and CDR2 sequences are MDHEN and SYDVKM. Trimming pared 5 bases from V and 6 bases from J, leaving 14 bases between.

This clonotype was detected a few times. The V call is TRBV27, the J call TRBJ1-2; 12 bases are a match to TRBD1. After removal of 5 bases from V and 12 bases from J, the junction contained 25 bases not matched to a gene. The germline CDR1 and CDR2 sequences are MNHEY and SMNVEV (reference sequence). This CDR3 comprises 19 residues. The CDR3 region has the DNA TGTGCCAGCAGTCTTAATATCCCGGGACAGGGGGCGGGTAGCCCCGTAAACACCTTC. This translates into CASSLNIPGQGAGSPVNTF.

This clonotype occurred a few times. This rearrangement joins TRBV25-1 to TRBJ2-4; TRBD1 matches at 9 bases. The germline gives CDR1 MGHDK, CDR2 SYGVNS. After removal of 4 bases from V and 7 bases from J, the junction contained 8 bases not matched to a gene. The CDR3 has 15 amino acids. CDR3 in amino acids: CASSVDQTGGNIQYF. CDR3 in DNA: TGTGCCAGCAGTGTCGATCAGACAGGGGGGAACATTCAGTACTTC. The full variable domain, rest sourced from reference TRBV25-1 and TRBJ2-4, is EADIYQTPRYLVIGTGKKITLECSQTMGHDKMYWYQQDPGMELHLIHYSYGVNSTEKGDLSSESTVSRIRTEHFPLTLESARPSHTSQYLCASSVDQTGGNIQYFGAGTRLSVL.

This clonotype was seen only a few times. V and J are TRBV20-1 and TRBJ1-1; a weak D match, TRBD1 (5 bases). Trimming cost V 0 bases and J 1 base, with 12 bases left between them. The CDR3 is made up of 15 amino acids. Germline values: CDR1 DFQATT, CDR2 SNEGSKA (reference sequence). CDR3 nucleotide sequence: TGCAGTGCTAGAGATGGCCAGACAGCGAACACTGAAGCTTTCTTT. Protein: CSARDGQTANTEAFF.

The chain uses TRBV30 and TRBJ1-1; the D is unclear. In germline, CDR1 is GTSNPN, CDR2 SVGIG (reference sequence). Trimming removed 4 bases at V and 5 bases at J, with 14 bases between. The CDR3 covers 13 residues. Here the CDR3 DNA reads TGTGCCTGGACCGAAGCCCTCCGGACTGAAGCTTTCTTT. Encoded protein: CAWTEALRTEAFF.

The table lists this clonotype with many counts. The chain is built from TRBV20-1 and TRBJ1-1; unclear D gene. V lost 1 base and J lost 4, with 13 bases in between. The CDR3 runs 14 residues. Germline V lookup: CDR1 DFQATT, CDR2 SNEGSKA (reference sequence). CDR3 in amino acids: CSARGPGRSTEAFF. The CDR3 bases are TGCAGTGCTAGAGGGCCAGGTCGGAGCACTGAAGCTTTCTTT.

This sequence joins TRBV28 and TRBJ2-3; 8 bases are a match to TRBD2. The length of the CDR3 is 15 residues. V was clipped by 3 bases and J by 4 bases; unmatched bases: 6. The germline CDR1 and CDR2 sequences are MDHEN and SYDVKM. CDR3: CASSLSSGWSDTQYF. The DNA for the CDR3 is TGTGCCAGCAGTTTGTCTAGCGGGTGGTCAGATACGCAGTATTTT.

The rearrangement joins TRBV10-3 to TRBJ1-2; D is unclear. Trimming pared 2 bases from V and 4 bases from J, leaving 5 bases between. Germline assignment: CDR1 ENHRY and CDR2 SYGVKD. This CDR3 is built from 12 residues. DNA for the CDR3: TGTGCCATCAGTGAGGGGATCTATGGCTACACCTTC. This codes for CAISEGIYGYTF.

This clonotype showed up many times. This chain joins TRBV7-2 and TRBJ2-7, with 15 bases identical to TRBD2. CDR1 is SGHTA, CDR2 FQGNSA, per germline. This CDR3 comprises 17 residues. V was clipped by 5 bases and J by 5 bases; unmatched bases: 10. Here the CDR3 reads CASSTRTSGRAGNEQYF. The CDR3 coding sequence is TGTGCCAGCAGCACCCGGACTAGCGGGAGGGCCGGAAACGAGCAGTACTTC.

There are a few counts of this clonotype. Mismatch with germline at one junction end may stem from a read error. The V and J genes are TRBV20-1 and TRBJ2-7; weak D call: TRBD2 (7 bases). This CDR3 is 11 amino acids long. The germline V gene encodes CDR1 DFQATT and CDR2 SNEGSKA (reference sequence). The DNA of the CDR3 is TGCAGTGCGAGGGGGGGATACGAGCAGTGCTTC. Translation gives CSARGGYEQCF.

This clonotype has ten or more counts. The chain links TRBV11-2 to TRBJ1-1; a possible D gene is TRBD1 (6 bases). Germline assignment: CDR1 SGHAT and CDR2 FQNNGV. The CDR3 is 16 residues long. Trimming stripped 5 bases from V and 4 bases from J, with 20 bases between. The CDR3 DNA reads as TGTGCCAGCAGCACTCATTTACCGGGGGCAAGCACTGAAGCTTTCTTT. It is translated as CASSTHLPGASTEAFF.